This is a list of T cell receptor beta chains from one sample in a study of blood T cell repertoires in COVID-19. Generated by immunoSEQ multiplex PCR, the TCRdb table keeps only in-frame clones and is missing some. The sample records about 130,000 clones, approximately 91% being singletons. Sequencing used peripheral blood. The receptors here all came from a woman of 80 years or more with acute or convalescent COVID-19. Each CDR3 is given with its conserved first and last residue. The order of the fields is V gene, J gene, CDR3 protein.

TRBV7-2,TRBJ2-3,CASSLAMRGRADSDTQYF
TRBV27,TRBJ2-1,CASSLRPGTTDNEQFF
TRBV7-7,TRBJ2-5,CASSAGLAGQETQYF
TRBV5-4,TRBJ1-1,CASSFGQVNTEAFF
TRBV15,TRBJ1-3,CATSSEISGNTIYF
TRBV5-1,TRBJ2-3,CASSPGQITDTQYF
TRBV6-1,TRBJ2-3,CASSEFGLTPDTQYF
TRBV24-1,TRBJ2-7,CATSDGALYEQYF
TRBV5-4,TRBJ1-1,CASSFTGGPEAFF
TRBV18,TRBJ2-1,CASSPGQGVQYNEQFF
TRBV7-2,TRBJ2-7,CASSLGPSGGAEQYF
TRBV7-2,TRBJ2-7,CASSQLAGGLNEQYF
TRBV18,TRBJ1-4,CASSQVWAEKLFF
TRBV11-3,TRBJ1-1,CASSLGQGTEAFF
TRBV5-1,TRBJ2-3,CASSLADRGRGDTDTQYF
TRBV7-9,TRBJ1-1,CASSKDGVMNTEAFF
TRBV12-3/TRBV12-4,TRBJ2-5,CASRVSGTETQYF
TRBV2,TRBJ1-1,CASRAGWGTEAFF
TRBV5-1,TRBJ2-2,CASSLVPSNTGELFF
TRBV12-2,TRBJ1-6,CASRLTHRDRENSPLHF
TRBV20-1,TRBJ2-7,CSASNPGAGSSYEQYF
TRBV7-9,TRBJ2-1,CASSFEVRDNEQFF
TRBV5-4,TRBJ1-2,CASNRDTTNYGYTF
TRBV18,TRBJ2-3,CASSPVEYTTDTQYF
TRBV7-3,TRBJ2-3,CASSIAGVTDTQYF
TRBV3-1/TRBV3-2,TRBJ2-5,CASSRTGGRETQYF
TRBV11-1,TRBJ1-6,CASSLGQGRNAPLHF
TRBV9,TRBJ2-7,CASSSRQGVGYEQYF
TRBV13,TRBJ1-5,CASSNRGSNQPQHF
TRBV7-2,TRBJ2-5,CASSLAHQRTGRETQYF
TRBV12-3/TRBV12-4,TRBJ2-2,CASSLREVGELFF
TRBV19,TRBJ1-4,CATRDRVSEKLFF
TRBV2,TRBJ1-1,CASSQSGGLNTEAFF
TRBV18,TRBJ1-6,CASSPLMTGAMGNSPLHF
TRBV11-3,TRBJ2-7,CASSFSRTGVGEQYF
TRBV15,TRBJ2-3,CATMREGPPDTQYF
TRBV20-1,TRBJ2-1,CSASSLLGSGGAGVDEQFF
TRBV7-9,TRBJ1-2,CASNPQDYGYTF
TRBV18,TRBJ1-2,CASSSDREKYTF
TRBV5-1,TRBJ2-7,CASSPTGTEYEQYF
TRBV6-5,TRBJ2-3,CASRNVVSGTDTQYF
TRBV11-2,TRBJ2-7,CASSLVLTGTYEQYF
TRBV6-6,TRBJ1-1,CATSDRVANTEAFF
TRBV11-1,TRBJ2-7,CASSRGEREGHYEQYF
TRBV7-9,TRBJ1-2,CASSWDRVRGYTF
TRBV4-1,TRBJ1-2,CASSKGVVPSSGYTF
TRBV2,TRBJ2-7,CASSAGTGVYEQYF
TRBV7-2,TRBJ1-2,CASSSRQTHYGYTF
TRBV4-1,TRBJ2-3,CASSRGLAGASGDTQYF
TRBV2,TRBJ1-2,CASSTGLANYGYTF